This T cell receptor beta chain was sequenced during a study of blood T cell repertoires in COVID-19. Assay used: immunoSEQ multiplex PCR; TCRdb lists only in-frame clones, some missing. The sample consists of about 260,000 clones, approximately 80% of them appearing once. This clone was recorded a few times. The clonotype originates from a woman aged 80 or over with acute or convalescent COVID-19. The sample taken for sequencing was peripheral blood.

The CDR3 reads CASSYRGSGGGLYNEQFF. The CDR3 DNA is TGCGCCAGCAGCTATCGAGGCTCAGGGGGCGGCCTGTACAATGAGCAGTTCTTC. This chain links TRBV5-1 with TRBJ2-1; 8 positions match TRBD1. V lost 3 bases and J lost 4; bases outside the gene matches: 15. CDR1 SGHRS and CDR2 YFSETQ come from the germline V gene. The CDR3 is made up of 18 amino acids.